This entry lists 3 T cell receptor beta chains sequenced from one sample in a study of beta chain features in type 1 diabetes (dated by TCRdb to between 2017 and 2018). Libraries came from the immunoSEQ multiplex PCR assay. The entire amount of isolated RNA was reverse transcribed using the High Capacity cDNA Reverse Transcription Kit, so the sequenced TCRB transcripts were expressed ones. TCRdb stores this immuneACCESS table with in-frame sequences only. Part of the clones is absent; in the studies checked, under half of the shortfall reflects unresolved V genes, and no reason is known for the rest. The sample profile shows 900,000 or so clones; roughly a sixth of them were found once. The top ten clonotypes cover around 0.02% of the sample. Sequenced sample: naive CD4+ T cells from blood. The cell subset or site tag for this specimen amounts to: true naive CD4+ T cells. The source of these receptors is a woman aged 18-35 years in good health.

The chain uses TRBV4-3 and TRBJ2-6, with unresolved D. The germline V gene has CDR1 LGHNA and CDR2 YSLEER. V shed 1 base and J shed 0 bases, with 7 bases lying between them. CDR3 size: 16 residues. CDR3 DNA: TGCGCCAGCAGCCAAGCCTGGAACTCTGGGGCCAACGTCCTGACTTTC. It encodes CASSQAWNSGANVLTF.

The chain combines TRBV5-6 with TRBJ2-1, with TRBD2 as a possible D gene (5 bases). CDR1 is SGHDT, CDR2 YYEEEE, per germline. The CDR3 has 13 amino acids. The germline V and J ends were trimmed by 2 bases and 5 bases, with 8 bases remaining between them. The CDR3 DNA follows: TGTGCCAGCAGCTTAGCGGTGCACAATGAGCAGTTCTTC. Its protein is CASSLAVHNEQFF.

This clone was counted only a few times. The chain employs TRBV5-4 and TRBJ2-3; 8 bases match TRBD2. Germline-derived CDR1 and CDR2 are SGHNT and YYREEE (reference sequence). The V and J ends lost 7 bases and 3 bases, in that order; junction bases with no gene match: 7. This CDR3 contains 14 residues. This CDR3 reads CASQFSGTTDTQYF. The CDR3 DNA sequence: TGTGCCAGCCAATTTAGCGGGACAACAGATACGCAGTATTTT.